This T cell receptor beta chain appears in the sequencing data of a study of blood T cells in healthy people across ages. Across the whole study: When template switching was applied, about one barcoded beta molecule was captured per two T cells.

Regarding this clonotype: Antigen unknown.

V was trimmed by 6 bases and J by 1 base, leaving 21 bases between them. The CDR3 length is 17 residues. Germline values: CDR1 MNHNS, CDR2 SASEGT. Broader study findings: Compared with aged donors, long-lived donors showed fewer expanded clones, suggesting selection.

Together with a sample-barcoded 5' primer, a J-beta primer mix was included in a second PCR lasting about 7 to 11 cycles. TCRdb reanalysed the 5' RACE reads using MiXCR and keeps one entry per CDR3 protein. The data show hundreds of thousands of distinct CDR3 sequences, 29% seen once. Material: blood. The rearrangement links TRBV6-1 to TRBJ1-2; maybe TRBD1 (6 bases). The sequence came from an elderly woman in good health. Here the CDR3 DNA reads TGTGCCAGCAGCCTCCGGGACGGGGGGCTTGTTAACTATGGCTACACCTTC. The encoded protein is CASSLRDGGLVNYGYTF.